The T cell receptor (beta chain) under discussion was sequenced for a study of T cell changes during pregnancy in multiple sclerosis. TCRdb keeps only in-frame clones here, not all; method: immunoSEQ multiplex PCR. The sample includes just under 40,000 clones, approximately 90% of them seen just once. The V gene lost 4 bases and the J gene lost 6 bases, with 12 bases spanning the gap. The CDR3 runs to 13 residues. The germline gives CDR1 MDHEN, CDR2 SYDVKM. This chain connects TRBV28 to TRBJ1-2; D may be TRBD1 (6 bases). The material sequenced was CD4+ T cells from peripheral blood mononuclear cells, taken in the first trimester of pregnancy. The origin of this receptor is a female donor in good health, enrolled as a control in a pregnancy study. CDR3 coding DNA: TGTGCCAGCAGTTCCGGGACATTGGATGGCTACACCTTC. It translates to CASSSGTLDGYTF.